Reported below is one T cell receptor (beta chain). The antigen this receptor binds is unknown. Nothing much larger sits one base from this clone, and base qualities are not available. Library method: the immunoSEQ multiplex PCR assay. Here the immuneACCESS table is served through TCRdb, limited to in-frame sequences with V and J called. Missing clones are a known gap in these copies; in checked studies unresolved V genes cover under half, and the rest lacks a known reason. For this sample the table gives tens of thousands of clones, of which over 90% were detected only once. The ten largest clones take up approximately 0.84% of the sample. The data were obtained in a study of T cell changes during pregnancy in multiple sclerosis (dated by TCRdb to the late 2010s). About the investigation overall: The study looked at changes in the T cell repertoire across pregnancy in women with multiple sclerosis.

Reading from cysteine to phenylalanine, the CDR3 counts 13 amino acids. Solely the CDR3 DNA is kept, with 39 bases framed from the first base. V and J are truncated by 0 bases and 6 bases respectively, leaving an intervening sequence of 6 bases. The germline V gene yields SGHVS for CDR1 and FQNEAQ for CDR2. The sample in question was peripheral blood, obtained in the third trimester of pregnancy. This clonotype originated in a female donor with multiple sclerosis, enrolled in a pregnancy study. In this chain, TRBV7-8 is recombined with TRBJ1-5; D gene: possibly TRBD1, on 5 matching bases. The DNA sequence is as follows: TGTGCCAGCAGCTTAGCCGGGGGTCAGCCCCAGCATTTT. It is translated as CASSLAGGQPQHF.